The clone carrying this T cell receptor beta chain was counted a single time. RNA transcripts served as the template for amplifying TCR beta CDR3 regions. When the TCR CDR3 underwent first-round RT-PCR, the HTBI primer set was used. MiXCR, run by TCRdb on the multiplex PCR reads, gives a single entry per CDR3 protein. The profile shows approximately 700,000 distinct CDR3 sequences, roughly 46% of them singletons. Per the germline V gene, CDR1 is LNHDA and CDR2 is SQIVND (reference sequence). CDR3 length: 12 residues. The V and J ends lost 7 bases and 2 bases respectively, with 9 bases between them. Uncontrolled infection, other autoimmune disease, pregnancy or lactation disqualified patients from enrolment. This entry is derived from a study of T cells in Graves' hyperthyroidism and ophthalmopathy.

Specimen: peripheral blood or thyroid tissue (not recorded which). The rearrangement uses TRBV19 and TRBJ2-7; D is unclear. The TCR originated in an adult man with Graves' disease, either hyperthyroidism or ophthalmopathy (not recorded which). CDR3 nucleotides: TGTGCCAGTACTAAAACCCCCTACGAGCAGTACTTC. The encoded protein is CASTKTPYEQYF.